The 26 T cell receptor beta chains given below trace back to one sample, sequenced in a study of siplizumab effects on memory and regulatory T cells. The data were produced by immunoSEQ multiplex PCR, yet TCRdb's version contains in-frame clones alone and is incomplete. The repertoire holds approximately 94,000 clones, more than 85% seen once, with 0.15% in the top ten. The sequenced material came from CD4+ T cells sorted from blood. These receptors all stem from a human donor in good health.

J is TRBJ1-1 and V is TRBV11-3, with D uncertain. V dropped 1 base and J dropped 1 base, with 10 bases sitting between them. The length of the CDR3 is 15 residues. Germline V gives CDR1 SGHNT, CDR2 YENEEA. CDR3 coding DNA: TGTGCCAGCAGCTTAGGATGGCCGACGAACACTGAAGCTTTCTTT. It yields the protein CASSLGWPTNTEAFF. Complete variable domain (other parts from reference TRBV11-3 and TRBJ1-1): EAGVVQSPRYKIIEKKQPVAFWCNPISGHNTLYWYLQNLGQGPELLIRYENEEAVDDSQLPKDRFSAERLKGVDSTLKIQPAELGDSAVYLCASSLGWPTNTEAFFGQGTRLTVV.

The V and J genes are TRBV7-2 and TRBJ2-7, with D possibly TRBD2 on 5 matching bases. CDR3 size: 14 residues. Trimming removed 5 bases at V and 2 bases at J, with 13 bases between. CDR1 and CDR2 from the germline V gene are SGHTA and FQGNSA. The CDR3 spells CASSPTDGAYEQYF. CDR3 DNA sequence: TGTGCCAGCAGCCCCACGGACGGGGCCTACGAGCAGTACTTC.

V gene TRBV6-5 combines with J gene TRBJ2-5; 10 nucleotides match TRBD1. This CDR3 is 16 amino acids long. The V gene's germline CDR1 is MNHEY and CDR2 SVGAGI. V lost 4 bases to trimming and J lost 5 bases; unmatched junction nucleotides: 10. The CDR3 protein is CASSSGQGGTWETQYF. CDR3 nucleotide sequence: TGTGCCAGCAGTTCTGGACAGGGGGGGACTTGGGAGACCCAGTACTTC.

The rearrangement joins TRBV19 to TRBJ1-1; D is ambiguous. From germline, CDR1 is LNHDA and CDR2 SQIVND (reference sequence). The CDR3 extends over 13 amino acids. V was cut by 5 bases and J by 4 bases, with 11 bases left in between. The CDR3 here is CASSGAGGTEAFF. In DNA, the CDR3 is TGTGCCAGTAGTGGTGCAGGTGGCACTGAAGCTTTCTTT. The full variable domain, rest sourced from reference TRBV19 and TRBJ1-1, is DGGITQSPKYLFRKEGQNVTLSCEQNLNHDAMYWYRQDPGQGLRLIYYSQIVNDFQKGDIAEGYSVSREKKESFPLTVTSAQKNPTAFYLCASSGAGGTEAFFGQGTRLTVV.

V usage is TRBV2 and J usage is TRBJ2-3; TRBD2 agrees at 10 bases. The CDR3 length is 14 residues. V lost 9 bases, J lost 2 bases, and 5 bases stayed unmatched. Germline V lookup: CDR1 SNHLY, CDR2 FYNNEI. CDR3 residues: CASLAGEATDTQYF. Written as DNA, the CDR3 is TGTGCCAGTCTAGCGGGGGAGGCCACAGATACGCAGTATTTT.

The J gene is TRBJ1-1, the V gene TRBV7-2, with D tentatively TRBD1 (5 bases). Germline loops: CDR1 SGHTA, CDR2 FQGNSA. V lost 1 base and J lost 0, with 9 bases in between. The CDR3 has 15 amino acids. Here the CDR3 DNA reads TGTGCCAGCAGCTTAGTTACGGGGGTGAACACTGAAGCTTTCTTT. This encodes CASSLVTGVNTEAFF.

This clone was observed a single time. CDR3 sequence: CASSLGTLNQPQHF. As DNA, the CDR3 is TGTGCCAGCAGTTTAGGGACCCTCAATCAGCCCCAGCATTTT. The rearrangement uses TRBV27 and TRBJ1-5, with D maybe TRBD1 (5 bases). Trimming shortened V by 2 bases and J by 3 bases, and 8 bases separated the two germline ends. CDR1 is MNHEY, CDR2 SMNVEV, per germline (reference sequence). The CDR3 runs 14 residues.

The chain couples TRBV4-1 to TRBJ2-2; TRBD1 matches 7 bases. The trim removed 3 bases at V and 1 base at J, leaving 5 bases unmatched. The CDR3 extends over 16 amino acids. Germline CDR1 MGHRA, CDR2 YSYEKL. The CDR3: CASSHGNRGNTGELFF. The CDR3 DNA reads TGCGCCAGCAGCCATGGTAACAGGGGGAACACCGGGGAGCTGTTTTTT.

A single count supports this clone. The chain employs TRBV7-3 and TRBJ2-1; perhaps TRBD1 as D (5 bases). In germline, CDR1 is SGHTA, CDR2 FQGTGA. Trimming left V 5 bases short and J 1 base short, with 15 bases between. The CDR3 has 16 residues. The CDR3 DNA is TGTGCCAGCAGCGACGTGCCAGGGCGGTCCTACAATGAGCAGTTCTTC. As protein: CASSDVPGRSYNEQFF.

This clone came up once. The CDR3 protein is CASSEEGRGNQPQHF. DNA of the CDR3: TGTGCCAGCAGTGAAGAGGGTCGGGGGAATCAGCCCCAGCATTTT. V and J are TRBV25-1 and TRBJ1-5; D perhaps matches TRBD1 (5 bases). Deletions cut 2 bases from V and 4 bases from J, with 12 bases between. The CDR3 is 15 residues long. Germline CDR1 reads MGHDK; CDR2 reads SYGVNS.

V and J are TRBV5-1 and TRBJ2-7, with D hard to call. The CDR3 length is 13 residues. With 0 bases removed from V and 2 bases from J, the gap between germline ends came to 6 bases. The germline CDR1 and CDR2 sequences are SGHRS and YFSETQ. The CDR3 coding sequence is TGCGCCAGCAGCTTGGCAGGTCCCTACGAGCAGTACTTC. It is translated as CASSLAGPYEQYF.

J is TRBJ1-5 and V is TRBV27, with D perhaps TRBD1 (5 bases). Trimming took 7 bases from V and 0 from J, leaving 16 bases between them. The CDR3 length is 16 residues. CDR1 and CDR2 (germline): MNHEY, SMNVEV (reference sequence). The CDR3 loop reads CASTPGAGNSNQPQHF. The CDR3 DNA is TGTGCCAGCACCCCCGGGGCAGGGAATAGCAATCAGCCCCAGCATTTT.

The CDR3 bases are TGTGCCAGCAGCCCGGACGGGAATCAGCCCCAGCATTTT. Encoded protein: CASSPDGNQPQHF. The chain employs TRBV5-8 and TRBJ1-5; D unresolved. V was cut by 4 bases and J by 4 bases, with 9 bases left in between. The CDR3 has 13 amino acids. The germline CDR1 and CDR2 sequences are SGHTS and YDEGEE.

For the CDR3, the DNA is TGTGCCAGCAGCGTAGAAGACAGGGCCACCTCCTACGAGCAGTACTTC. This gives the protein CASSVEDRATSYEQYF. This chain links TRBV9 with TRBJ2-7; 7 bases align to TRBD1. This CDR3 is 16 amino acids long. V shed 0 bases and J 0 bases; nucleotides not matched to a gene: 6. Looked up from germline, CDR1 is SGDLS and CDR2 is YYNGEE.

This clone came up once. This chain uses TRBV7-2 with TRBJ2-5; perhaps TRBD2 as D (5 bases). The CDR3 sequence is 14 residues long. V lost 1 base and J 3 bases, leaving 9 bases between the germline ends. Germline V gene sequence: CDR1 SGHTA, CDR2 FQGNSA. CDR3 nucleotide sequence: TGTGCCAGCAGCTTAGAGATTAGCGAAGAGACCCAGTACTTC. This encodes CASSLEISEETQYF.

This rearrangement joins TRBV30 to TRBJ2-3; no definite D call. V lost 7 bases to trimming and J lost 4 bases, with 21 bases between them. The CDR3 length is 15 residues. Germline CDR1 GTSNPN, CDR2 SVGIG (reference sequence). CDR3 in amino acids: CASQGLGLSADTQYF. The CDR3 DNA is TGTGCCTCACAAGGCCTCGGCTTGTCTGCAGATACGCAGTATTTT. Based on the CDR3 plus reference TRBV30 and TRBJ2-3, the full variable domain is SQTIHQWPATLVQPVGSPLSLECTVEGTSNPNLYWYRQAAGRGLQLLFYSVGIGQISSEVPQNLSASRPQDRQFILSSKKLLLSDSGFYLCASQGLGLSADTQYFGPGTRLTVL.

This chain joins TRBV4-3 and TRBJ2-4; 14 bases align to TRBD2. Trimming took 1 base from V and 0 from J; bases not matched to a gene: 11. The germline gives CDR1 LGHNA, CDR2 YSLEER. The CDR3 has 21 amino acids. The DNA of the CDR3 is TGCGCCAGCAGCCAAGCGGGGGAGGGGACTAGCGGGGGACTAGCCAAAAACATTCAGTACTTC. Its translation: CASSQAGEGTSGGLAKNIQYF.

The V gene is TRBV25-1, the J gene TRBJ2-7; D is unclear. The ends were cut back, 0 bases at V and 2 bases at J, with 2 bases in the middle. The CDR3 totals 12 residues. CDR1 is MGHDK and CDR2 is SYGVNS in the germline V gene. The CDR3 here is CASSEYTYEQYF. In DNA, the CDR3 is TGTGCCAGCAGTGAATACACCTACGAGCAGTACTTC.

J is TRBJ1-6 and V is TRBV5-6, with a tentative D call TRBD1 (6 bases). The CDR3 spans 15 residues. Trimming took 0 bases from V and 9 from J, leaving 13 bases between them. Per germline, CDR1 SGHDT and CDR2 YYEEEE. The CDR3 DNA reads TGTGCCAGCAGCTTGGGGAGGGGGAACAGTTCACCCCTCCACTTT. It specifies CASSLGRGNSSPLHF.

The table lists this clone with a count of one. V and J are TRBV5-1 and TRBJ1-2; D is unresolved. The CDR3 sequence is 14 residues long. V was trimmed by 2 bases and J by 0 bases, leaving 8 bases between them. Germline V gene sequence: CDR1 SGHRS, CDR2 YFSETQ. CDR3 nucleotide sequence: TGCGCCAGCAGCTTTGAAGGCTCTAACTATGGCTACACCTTC. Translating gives CASSFEGSNYGYTF.

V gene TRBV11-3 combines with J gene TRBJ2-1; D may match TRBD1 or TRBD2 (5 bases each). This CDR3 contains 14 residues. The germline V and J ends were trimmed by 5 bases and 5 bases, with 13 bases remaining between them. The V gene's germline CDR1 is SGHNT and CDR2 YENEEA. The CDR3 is CASSGGPSNNEQFF. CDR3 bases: TGTGCCAGCAGCGGGGGACCATCTAACAATGAGCAGTTCTTC. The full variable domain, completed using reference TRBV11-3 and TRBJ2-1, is EAGVVQSPRYKIIEKKQPVAFWCNPISGHNTLYWYLQNLGQGPELLIRYENEEAVDDSQLPKDRFSAERLKGVDSTLKIQPAELGDSAVYLCASSGGPSNNEQFFGPGTRLTVL.

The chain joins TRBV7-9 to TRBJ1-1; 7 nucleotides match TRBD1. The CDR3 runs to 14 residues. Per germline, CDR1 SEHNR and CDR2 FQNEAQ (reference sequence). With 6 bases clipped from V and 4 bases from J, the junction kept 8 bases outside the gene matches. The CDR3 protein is CASRVGGYGTEAFF. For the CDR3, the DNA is TGTGCCAGCAGGGTAGGGGGCTATGGCACTGAAGCTTTCTTT.

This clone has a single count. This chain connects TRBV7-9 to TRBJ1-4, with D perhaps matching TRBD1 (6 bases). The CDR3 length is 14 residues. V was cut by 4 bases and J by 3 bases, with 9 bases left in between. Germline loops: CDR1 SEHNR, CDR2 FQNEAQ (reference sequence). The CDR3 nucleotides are TGTGCCAGCAGCTACAGGGAGGCTAATGAAAAACTGTTTTTT. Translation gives CASSYREANEKLFF.

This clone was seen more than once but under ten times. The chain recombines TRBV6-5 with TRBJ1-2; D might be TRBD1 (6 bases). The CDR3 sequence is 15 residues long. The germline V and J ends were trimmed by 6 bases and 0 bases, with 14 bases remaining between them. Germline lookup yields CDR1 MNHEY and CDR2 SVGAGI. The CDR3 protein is CASSLGGGPNYGYTF. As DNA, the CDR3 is TGTGCCAGCAGCTTGGGAGGGGGTCCTAACTATGGCTACACCTTC.

CDR3 sequence reads: CASSPLDRVETQYF. The CDR3 bases are TGTGCCAGCAGCCCACTCGATCGAGTAGAGACCCAGTACTTC. V is TRBV9 and J is TRBJ2-5, with unresolved D. V lost 4 bases, J lost 4 bases, and 14 bases lay in between. Germline loops: CDR1 SGDLS, CDR2 YYNGEE. CDR3 length: 14 amino acids. The full variable domain, completed using reference TRBV9 and TRBJ2-5, is DSGVTQTPKHLITATGQRVTLRCSPRSGDLSVYWYQQSLDQGLQFLIQYYNGEERAKGNILERFSAQQFPDLHSELNLSSLELGDSALYFCASSPLDRVETQYFGPGTRLLVL.

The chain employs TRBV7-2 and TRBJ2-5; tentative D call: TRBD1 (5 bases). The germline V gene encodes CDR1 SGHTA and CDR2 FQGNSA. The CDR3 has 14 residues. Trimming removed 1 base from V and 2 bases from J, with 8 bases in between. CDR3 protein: CASSLVRQQETQYF. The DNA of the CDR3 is TGTGCCAGCAGCTTAGTGCGACAGCAAGAGACCCAGTACTTC.